The following is a TCR beta chain sequence with its context. This clone was observed a few times. Its antigen remains unidentified. Per-nucleotide qualities are absent, and no much larger clonotype sits a single base away. This entry is derived from a study of technical replicates of blood from several donors (dated by TCRdb to the late 2010s). Libraries were constructed by the immunoSEQ multiplex PCR assay. The immuneACCESS repertoire file appears here via TCRdb, limited to in-frame rearrangements. These files lack a portion of the clones; in checked studies, under half of the deficit traces to unresolved V genes, and the cause of the others is not known. This sample gives 80,000 or so clones in total; 70% to 90% of them show up just once. The top ten clonotypes cover approximately 4% of the sample. From cysteine to phenylalanine, the CDR3 is 15 amino acids long. Only the CDR3 DNA stays, 45 bases, in frame from base 1. For this chain, trimming is 4 bases at the V end and 1 base at the J end, and the number of junction bases without a gene match is 5. Sequences LGHNA (CDR1) and YNFKEQ (CDR2) are obtained from the germline V gene.

The chain joins TRBV4-2 to TRBJ2-7; 9 middle bases align to TRBD2. The TCR comes from a human donor in good health. Some clones in this sample may be carry-over from other donors' samples. The sequenced material came from PBMCs. The DNA reads as follows: TGTGCCAGCAGCCCCCTAGCGGGAAAATCCTACGAGCAGTACTTC. It codes for CASSPLAGKSYEQYF.